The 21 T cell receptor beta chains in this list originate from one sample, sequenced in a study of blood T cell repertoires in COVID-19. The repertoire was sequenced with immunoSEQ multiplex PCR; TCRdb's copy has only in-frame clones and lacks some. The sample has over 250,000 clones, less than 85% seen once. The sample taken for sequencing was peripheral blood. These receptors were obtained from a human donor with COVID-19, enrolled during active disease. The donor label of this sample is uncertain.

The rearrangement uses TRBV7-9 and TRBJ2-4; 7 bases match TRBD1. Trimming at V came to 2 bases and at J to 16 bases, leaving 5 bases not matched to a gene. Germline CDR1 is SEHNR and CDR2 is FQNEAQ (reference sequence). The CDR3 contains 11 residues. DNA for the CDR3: TGTGCCAGCAGCTTACTCGACAGGGTCTACTTC. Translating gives CASSLLDRVYF.

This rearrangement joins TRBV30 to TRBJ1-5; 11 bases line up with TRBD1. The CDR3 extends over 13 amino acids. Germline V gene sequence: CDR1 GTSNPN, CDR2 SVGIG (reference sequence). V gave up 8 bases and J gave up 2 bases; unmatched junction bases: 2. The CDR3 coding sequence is TGTGCCGGGGACAGGGGGGGCAATCAGCCCCAGCATTTT. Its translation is CAGDRGGNQPQHF.

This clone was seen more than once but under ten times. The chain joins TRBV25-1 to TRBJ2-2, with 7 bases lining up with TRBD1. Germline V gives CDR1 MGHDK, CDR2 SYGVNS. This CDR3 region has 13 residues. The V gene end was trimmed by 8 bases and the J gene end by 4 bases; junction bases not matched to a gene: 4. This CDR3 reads CASRQGTTGELFF. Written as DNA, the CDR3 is TGTGCCAGCCGACAGGGTACCACCGGGGAGCTGTTTTTT.

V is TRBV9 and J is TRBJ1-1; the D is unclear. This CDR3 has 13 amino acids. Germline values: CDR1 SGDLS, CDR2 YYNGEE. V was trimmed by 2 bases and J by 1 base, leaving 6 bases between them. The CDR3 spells CASSVQSNTEAFF. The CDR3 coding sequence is TGTGCCAGCAGCGTGCAGTCGAACACTGAAGCTTTCTTT.

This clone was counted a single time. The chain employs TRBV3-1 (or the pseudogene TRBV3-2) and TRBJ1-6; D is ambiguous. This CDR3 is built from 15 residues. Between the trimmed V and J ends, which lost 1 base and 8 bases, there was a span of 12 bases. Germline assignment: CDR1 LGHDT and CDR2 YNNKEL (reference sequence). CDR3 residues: CASSQGAPADSPLHF. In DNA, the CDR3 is TGTGCCAGCAGCCAAGGCGCCCCGGCGGATTCACCCCTCCACTTT.

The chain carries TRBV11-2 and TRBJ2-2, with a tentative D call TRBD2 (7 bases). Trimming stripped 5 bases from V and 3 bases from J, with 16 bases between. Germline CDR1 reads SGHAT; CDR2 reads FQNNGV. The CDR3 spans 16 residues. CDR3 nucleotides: TGTGCCAGCAGCCCCTATAGGGGGGGAGACACCGGGGAGCTGTTTTTT. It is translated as CASSPYRGGDTGELFF.

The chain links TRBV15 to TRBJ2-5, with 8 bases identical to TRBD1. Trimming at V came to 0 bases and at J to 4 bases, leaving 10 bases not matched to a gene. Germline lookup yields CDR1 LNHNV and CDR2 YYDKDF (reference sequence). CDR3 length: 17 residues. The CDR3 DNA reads TGTGCCACCAGCAGAGACCGGAACTCAGGGGGCGGAGAGACCCAGTACTTC. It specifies CATSRDRNSGGGETQYF.

The CDR3 spells CASSLPPGLTQHF. The CDR3, as DNA: TGTGCCAGCAGCCTCCCACCGGGACTGACCCAGCATTTT. The J gene is TRBJ1-5, the V gene TRBV12-3 or TRBV12-4; possible D gene TRBD1, 5 bases. Between the trimmed V and J ends, which lost 6 bases and 11 bases, there was a span of 17 bases. The CDR3 contains 13 residues.

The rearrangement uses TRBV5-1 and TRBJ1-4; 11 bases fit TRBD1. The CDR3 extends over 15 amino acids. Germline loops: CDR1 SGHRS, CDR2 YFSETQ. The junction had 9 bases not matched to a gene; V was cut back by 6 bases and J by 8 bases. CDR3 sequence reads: CASTPSGQGAEKLFF. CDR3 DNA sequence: TGCGCCAGCACGCCCAGTGGACAGGGGGCCGAAAAACTGTTTTTT.

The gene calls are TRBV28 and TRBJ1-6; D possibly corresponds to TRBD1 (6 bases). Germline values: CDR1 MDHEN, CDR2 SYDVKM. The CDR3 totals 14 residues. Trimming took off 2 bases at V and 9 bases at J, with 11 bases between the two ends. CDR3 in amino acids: CASSLRTVGSPLHF. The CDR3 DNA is TGTGCCAGCAGTTTAAGGACAGTTGGTTCACCCCTCCACTTT.

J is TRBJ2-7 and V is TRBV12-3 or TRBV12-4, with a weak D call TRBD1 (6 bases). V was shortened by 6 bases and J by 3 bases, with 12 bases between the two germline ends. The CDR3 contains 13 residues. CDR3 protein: CASSSQGYYEQYF. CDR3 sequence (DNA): TGTGCCAGCAGCTCACAGGGCTACTACGAGCAGTACTTC.

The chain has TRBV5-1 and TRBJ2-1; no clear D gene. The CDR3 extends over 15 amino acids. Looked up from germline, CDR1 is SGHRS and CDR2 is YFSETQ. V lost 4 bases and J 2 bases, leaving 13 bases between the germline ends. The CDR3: CASSLQDNTYNEQFF. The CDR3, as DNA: TGCGCCAGCAGCCTCCAAGATAACACCTACAATGAGCAGTTCTTC. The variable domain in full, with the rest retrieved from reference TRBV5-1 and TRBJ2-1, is KAGVTQTPRYLIKTRGQQVTLSCSPISGHRSVSWYQQTPGQGLQFLFEYFSETQRNKGNFPGRFSGRQFSNSRSEMNVSTLELGDSALYLCASSLQDNTYNEQFFGPGTRLTVL.

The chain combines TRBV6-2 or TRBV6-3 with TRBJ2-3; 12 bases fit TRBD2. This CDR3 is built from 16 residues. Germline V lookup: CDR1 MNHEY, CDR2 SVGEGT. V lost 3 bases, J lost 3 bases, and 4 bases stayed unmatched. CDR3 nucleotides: TGTGCCAGCAGTTATGTCGGGACTAGCGGGACAGATACGCAGTATTTT. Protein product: CASSYVGTSGTDTQYF.

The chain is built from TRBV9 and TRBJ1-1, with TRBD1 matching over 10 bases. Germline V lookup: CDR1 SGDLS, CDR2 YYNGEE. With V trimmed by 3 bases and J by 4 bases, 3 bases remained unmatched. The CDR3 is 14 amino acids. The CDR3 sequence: CASSADRGITEAFF. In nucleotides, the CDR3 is TGTGCCAGCAGCGCGGACAGGGGGATCACTGAAGCTTTCTTT.

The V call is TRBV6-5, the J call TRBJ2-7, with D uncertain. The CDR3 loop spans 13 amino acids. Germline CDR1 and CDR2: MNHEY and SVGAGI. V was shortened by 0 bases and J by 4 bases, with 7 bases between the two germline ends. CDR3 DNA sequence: TGTGCCAGCAGTTACTCTCCGGAGTACGAGCAGTACTTC. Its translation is CASSYSPEYEQYF.

This CDR3 is CASSLDGAGVLDIQYF. The CDR3 bases are TGTGCCAGCAGCTTAGATGGAGCAGGGGTGCTGGACATTCAGTACTTC. This chain links TRBV11-2 with TRBJ2-4; TRBD1 might be the D (6 bases). The CDR3 loop spans 16 amino acids. The germline V gene has CDR1 SGHAT and CDR2 FQNNGV. The V and J ends lost 0 bases and 8 bases respectively, with 17 bases between them.

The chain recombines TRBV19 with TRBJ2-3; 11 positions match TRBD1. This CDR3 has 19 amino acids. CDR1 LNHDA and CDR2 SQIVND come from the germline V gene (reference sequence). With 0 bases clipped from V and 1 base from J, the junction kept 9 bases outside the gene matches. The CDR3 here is CASSIDSGQGAAGTDTQYF. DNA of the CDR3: TGTGCCAGTAGTATAGACAGCGGACAGGGGGCTGCGGGCACAGATACGCAGTATTTT. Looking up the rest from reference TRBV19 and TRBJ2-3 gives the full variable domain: DGGITQSPKYLFRKEGQNVTLSCEQNLNHDAMYWYRQDPGQGLRLIYYSQIVNDFQKGDIAEGYSVSREKKESFPLTVTSAQKNPTAFYLCASSIDSGQGAAGTDTQYFGPGTRLTVL.

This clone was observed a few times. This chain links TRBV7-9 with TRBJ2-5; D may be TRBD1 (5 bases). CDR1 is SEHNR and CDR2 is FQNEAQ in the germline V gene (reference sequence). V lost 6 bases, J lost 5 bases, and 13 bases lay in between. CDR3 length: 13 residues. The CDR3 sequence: CASRDIGAETQYF. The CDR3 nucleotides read TGTGCCAGCAGGGACATCGGCGCGGAGACCCAGTACTTC.

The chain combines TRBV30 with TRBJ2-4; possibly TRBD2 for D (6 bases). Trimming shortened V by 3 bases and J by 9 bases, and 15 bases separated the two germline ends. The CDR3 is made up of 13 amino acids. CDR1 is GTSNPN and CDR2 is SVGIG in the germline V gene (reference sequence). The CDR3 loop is CAWRVGGAGIQYF. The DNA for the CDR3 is TGTGCCTGGAGAGTGGGGGGAGCCGGCATTCAGTACTTC. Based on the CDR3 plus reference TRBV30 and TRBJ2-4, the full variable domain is SQTIHQWPATLVQPVGSPLSLECTVEGTSNPNLYWYRQAAGRGLQLLFYSVGIGQISSEVPQNLSASRPQDRQFILSSKKLLLSDSGFYLCAWRVGGAGIQYFGAGTRLSVL.

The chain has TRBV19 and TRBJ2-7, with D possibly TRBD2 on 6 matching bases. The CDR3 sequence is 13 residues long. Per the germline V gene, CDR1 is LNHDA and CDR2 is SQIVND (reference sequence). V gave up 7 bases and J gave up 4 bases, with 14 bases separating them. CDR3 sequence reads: CASNRREGYEQYF. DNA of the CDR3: TGTGCCAGTAATCGGCGGGAAGGGTACGAGCAGTACTTC. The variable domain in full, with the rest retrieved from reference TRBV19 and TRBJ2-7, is DGGITQSPKYLFRKEGQNVTLSCEQNLNHDAMYWYRQDPGQGLRLIYYSQIVNDFQKGDIAEGYSVSREKKESFPLTVTSAQKNPTAFYLCASNRREGYEQYFGPGTRLTVT.

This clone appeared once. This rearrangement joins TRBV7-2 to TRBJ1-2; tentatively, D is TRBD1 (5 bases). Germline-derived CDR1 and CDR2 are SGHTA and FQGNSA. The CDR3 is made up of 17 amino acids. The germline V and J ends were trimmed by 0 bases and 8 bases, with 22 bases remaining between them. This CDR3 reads CASSLATGSRGAGGYTF. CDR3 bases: TGTGCCAGCAGCTTAGCCACAGGTTCTCGCGGGGCGGGGGGCTACACCTTC.